Listed below are T cell receptor beta chains from one sample, sequenced in a study of control samples from healthy donors and cancer patients. Clones were sequenced by immunoSEQ multiplex PCR, and TCRdb holds only the in-frame ones, with some missing. The table shows 95,000 to 150,000 clones, with about nine tenths occurring only once. Sequences were obtained from blood. The source is a woman in her late teens or twenties in good health. Both conserved end residues are part of each CDR3. A D gene is named only where the DNA matches it firmly. Rows give clone size only sometimes, using once, few, many, or a class for an expanded clone.

d_gene: .; len: 13; v_gene: TRBV9; j_gene: TRBJ1-1; abundance: .; CDR3aa: CASSVEDNTEAFF; CDR3nt: TGTGCCAGCAGCGTAGAGGACAACACTGAAGCTTTCTTT
d_gene: .; len: 14; v_gene: TRBV29-1; j_gene: TRBJ2-1; abundance: .; CDR3aa: CSVEVLGMRDEQFF; CDR3nt: TGCAGCGTTGAAGTCCTGGGGATGAGGGATGAGCAGTTCTTC
d_gene: .; len: 15; v_gene: TRBV5-1; j_gene: TRBJ1-1; abundance: .; CDR3aa: CASRHRNGSNTEAFF; CDR3nt: TGCGCCAGCAGGCACCGAAACGGATCGAACACTGAAGCTTTCTTT
d_gene: TRBD1; len: 14; v_gene: TRBV10-2; j_gene: TRBJ1-6; abundance: .; CDR3aa: CASGQAILGSPLHF; CDR3nt: TGCGCCAGCGGACAGGCAATTCTCGGGTCACCCCTCCACTTT
d_gene: .; len: 17; v_gene: TRBV10-1; j_gene: TRBJ2-2; abundance: .; CDR3aa: CASSEDQGLVGAGELFF; CDR3nt: TGCGCCAGCAGTGAGGACCAGGGTTTGGTCGGGGCCGGGGAGCTGTTTTTT
d_gene: .; len: 15; v_gene: TRBV10-2; j_gene: TRBJ1-2; abundance: .; CDR3aa: CASSLQLGAGYGYTF; CDR3nt: TGCGCCAGCTCACTCCAGCTGGGGGCCGGCTATGGCTACACCTTC
d_gene: .; len: 13; v_gene: TRBV7-6; j_gene: TRBJ2-7; abundance: .; CDR3aa: CASSLSSSYEQYF; CDR3nt: TGTGCCAGCAGTCTCTCCAGTTCTTACGAGCAGTACTTC
d_gene: TRBD2; len: 16; v_gene: TRBV28; j_gene: TRBJ2-1; abundance: few; CDR3aa: CASSPPTSGILDEQFF; CDR3nt: TGTGCCAGCAGTCCTCCCACTAGCGGGATTTTGGATGAGCAGTTCTTC
d_gene: TRBD2; len: 18; v_gene: TRBV3-1/TRBV3-2; j_gene: TRBJ2-1; abundance: .; CDR3aa: CASSQDRASGSSVGEQFF; CDR3nt: TGTGCCAGCAGCCAAGACAGGGCTAGCGGGAGTTCAGTTGGGGAGCAGTTCTTC
d_gene: .; len: 13; v_gene: TRBV5-1; j_gene: TRBJ2-5; abundance: .; CDR3aa: CASSLPSQETQYF; CDR3nt: TGCGCCAGCAGCTTACCCAGCCAAGAGACCCAGTACTTC
d_gene: .; len: 13; v_gene: TRBV12-3/TRBV12-4; j_gene: TRBJ2-1; abundance: .; CDR3aa: CASSLLLYNEQFF; CDR3nt: TGTGCCAGCAGTTTGTTGCTCTACAATGAGCAGTTCTTC
d_gene: .; len: 13; v_gene: TRBV15; j_gene: TRBJ1-5; abundance: .; CDR3aa: CATSREWRQPQHF; CDR3nt: TGTGCCACCAGCAGAGAATGGCGTCAGCCCCAGCATTTT
d_gene: TRBD2; len: 17; v_gene: TRBV4-2; j_gene: TRBJ2-1; abundance: once; CDR3aa: CASSQAPLAGSYNEQFF; CDR3nt: TGTGCCAGCAGCCAAGCCCCTCTAGCGGGCTCCTACAATGAGCAGTTCTTC
d_gene: .; len: 15; v_gene: TRBV9; j_gene: TRBJ1-4; abundance: .; CDR3aa: CASSVEAGYNEKLFF; CDR3nt: TGTGCCAGCAGCGTAGAGGCGGGGTACAATGAAAAACTGTTTTTT
d_gene: .; len: 18; v_gene: TRBV23-1; j_gene: TRBJ1-5; abundance: .; CDR3aa: CASSQPTGGADSNQPQHF; CDR3nt: TGCGCCAGCAGTCAACCCACGGGGGGGGCCGATAGCAATCAGCCCCAGCATTTT
d_gene: .; len: 18; v_gene: TRBV7-2; j_gene: TRBJ1-6; abundance: .; CDR3aa: CASSLRVQGYMDNSPLHF; CDR3nt: TGTGCCAGCAGCTTAAGGGTACAGGGTTATATGGATAATTCACCCCTCCACTTT
d_gene: TRBD2; len: 14; v_gene: TRBV11-3; j_gene: TRBJ2-5; abundance: .; CDR3aa: CASSSGGVLETQYF; CDR3nt: TGTGCCAGCAGCTCCGGGGGGGTATTGGAGACCCAGTACTTC
d_gene: .; len: 13; v_gene: TRBV12-3/TRBV12-4; j_gene: TRBJ2-7; abundance: .; CDR3aa: CASSWGNTYEQYF; CDR3nt: TGTGCCAGCAGCTGGGGAAATACCTACGAGCAGTACTTC
d_gene: TRBD2; len: 24; v_gene: TRBV6-6; j_gene: TRBJ2-3; abundance: .; CDR3aa: CASSPTLGLAGGLSRSGGTDTQYF; CDR3nt: TGTGCCAGCAGTCCGACCCTGGGACTAGCGGGAGGACTGTCCCGGAGTGGGGGGACAGATACGCAGTATTTT
d_gene: .; len: 15; v_gene: TRBV6-6; j_gene: TRBJ1-5; abundance: .; CDR3aa: CASSYGGASNQPQHF; CDR3nt: TGTGCCAGCAGTTACGGAGGGGCCAGCAATCAGCCCCAGCATTTT
d_gene: .; len: 14; v_gene: TRBV19; j_gene: TRBJ2-4; abundance: .; CDR3aa: CASSSQEAKNIQYF; CDR3nt: TGTGCCAGTAGTAGTCAAGAAGCCAAAAACATTCAGTACTTC
d_gene: .; len: 12; v_gene: TRBV18; j_gene: TRBJ2-7; abundance: .; CDR3aa: CASSPRIDEQYF; CDR3nt: TGTGCCAGCTCACCACGAATAGACGAGCAGTACTTC
d_gene: TRBD1; len: 13; v_gene: TRBV6-5; j_gene: TRBJ2-7; abundance: .; CDR3aa: CASILDRGYEQYF; CDR3nt: TGTGCCAGCATCCTAGACAGGGGGTACGAGCAGTACTTC
d_gene: TRBD2; len: 16; v_gene: TRBV7-2; j_gene: TRBJ2-5; abundance: few; CDR3aa: CASSSRTSGGWETQYF; CDR3nt: TGTGCCAGCAGCTCGAGGACTAGCGGGGGATGGGAGACCCAGTACTTC
d_gene: TRBD2; len: 20; v_gene: TRBV30; j_gene: TRBJ2-5; abundance: .; CDR3aa: CAWSPIRSGGRRYRVETQYF; CDR3nt: TGTGCCTGGAGTCCGATTCGTAGCGGGGGAAGAAGATATCGAGTTGAGACCCAGTACTTC
d_gene: .; len: 13; v_gene: TRBV2; j_gene: TRBJ2-2; abundance: .; CDR3aa: CASSRLGSGELFF; CDR3nt: TGTGCCAGCAGTCGACTAGGGTCCGGGGAGCTGTTTTTT
d_gene: TRBD1; len: 14; v_gene: TRBV28; j_gene: TRBJ1-5; abundance: .; CDR3aa: CASSRGLGNQPQHF; CDR3nt: TGTGCCAGCAGCAGGGGGCTTGGCAATCAGCCCCAGCATTTT
d_gene: .; len: 17; v_gene: TRBV18; j_gene: TRBJ2-2; abundance: .; CDR3aa: CASSAFTGQSNTGELFF; CDR3nt: TGTGCCAGCTCAGCCTTTACAGGGCAGTCGAACACCGGGGAGCTGTTTTTT
d_gene: .; len: 13; v_gene: TRBV2; j_gene: TRBJ2-5; abundance: .; CDR3aa: CASRRTGQETQYF; CDR3nt: TGTGCCAGCAGGAGGACGGGACAAGAGACCCAGTACTTC
d_gene: .; len: 17; v_gene: TRBV9; j_gene: TRBJ2-2; abundance: .; CDR3aa: CASSDPRGGENTGELFF; CDR3nt: TGTGCCAGCAGCGACCCCCGGGGCGGGGAGAACACCGGGGAGCTGTTTTTT
d_gene: TRBD1; len: 16; v_gene: TRBV4-3; j_gene: TRBJ2-2; abundance: .; CDR3aa: CASSQERQGGRGELFF; CDR3nt: TGCGCCAGCAGCCAAGAAAGACAGGGGGGGCGCGGGGAGCTGTTTTTT
d_gene: TRBD2; len: 16; v_gene: TRBV14; j_gene: TRBJ2-7; abundance: .; CDR3aa: CASSQLTGLATGEQYF; CDR3nt: TGTGCCAGCAGCCAATTGACGGGACTAGCAACGGGGGAGCAGTACTTC
d_gene: TRBD2; len: 15; v_gene: TRBV19; j_gene: TRBJ2-4; abundance: .; CDR3aa: CASSSTSGSMDIQYF; CDR3nt: TGTGCCAGTAGTTCGACTAGCGGGAGTATGGACATTCAGTACTTC
d_gene: TRBD1; len: 14; v_gene: TRBV7-2; j_gene: TRBJ2-5; abundance: .; CDR3aa: CASSRDRGGETQYF; CDR3nt: TGTGCCAGCAGCCGGGACAGGGGAGGGGAGACCCAGTACTTC
d_gene: .; len: 14; v_gene: TRBV6-5; j_gene: TRBJ1-1; abundance: few; CDR3aa: CASSTGTQNTEAFF; CDR3nt: TGTGCCAGCAGTACCGGGACACAGAACACTGAAGCTTTCTTT
d_gene: .; len: 12; v_gene: TRBV7-9; j_gene: TRBJ2-7; abundance: once; CDR3aa: CASSLIGYEQYF; CDR3nt: TGTGCCAGCAGCTTAATTGGGTACGAGCAGTACTTC
d_gene: .; len: 15; v_gene: TRBV5-4; j_gene: TRBJ1-1; abundance: .; CDR3aa: CASSSADGANTEAFF; CDR3nt: TGTGCCAGCAGCTCAGCGGACGGAGCGAACACTGAAGCTTTCTTT
d_gene: .; len: 15; v_gene: TRBV21-1; j_gene: TRBJ2-7; abundance: .; CDR3aa: CASSKGRQGLNEQYF; CDR3nt: TGTGCCAGCAGCAAAGGAAGACAGGGATTAAACGAGCAGTACTTC
d_gene: TRBD2; len: 17; v_gene: TRBV5-6; j_gene: TRBJ2-7; abundance: .; CDR3aa: CASSLWGTGGAYYEQYF; CDR3nt: TGTGCCAGCAGCTTGTGGGGAACCGGGGGGGCCTACTACGAGCAGTACTTC
d_gene: .; len: 16; v_gene: TRBV5-1; j_gene: TRBJ2-1; abundance: .; CDR3aa: CASSKKQGGPYNEQFF; CDR3nt: TGCGCCAGCAGTAAAAAACAGGGAGGTCCCTACAATGAGCAGTTCTTC
d_gene: TRBD1; len: 17; v_gene: TRBV15; j_gene: TRBJ1-5; abundance: .; CDR3aa: CATRGPITQGAGQPQHF; CDR3nt: TGTGCCACCAGGGGTCCGATTACACAGGGGGCGGGACAGCCCCAGCATTTT
d_gene: TRBD1; len: 17; v_gene: TRBV20-1; j_gene: TRBJ2-7; abundance: .; CDR3aa: CSASGYRGLTYSYEQYF; CDR3nt: TGCAGTGCTAGTGGGTACAGGGGTCTTACTTACTCCTACGAGCAGTACTTC
d_gene: TRBD1; len: 11; v_gene: TRBV2; j_gene: TRBJ2-7; abundance: .; CDR3aa: CASRDRYEQYF; CDR3nt: TGTGCCAGCAGGGACAGGTACGAGCAGTACTTC
d_gene: .; len: 17; v_gene: TRBV13; j_gene: TRBJ2-2; abundance: .; CDR3aa: CASSETKWAGRTGELFF; CDR3nt: TGTGCCAGCAGCGAAACCAAATGGGCAGGGAGGACCGGGGAGCTGTTTTTT
d_gene: TRBD2; len: 15; v_gene: TRBV7-2; j_gene: TRBJ2-7; abundance: .; CDR3aa: CASRQTSGDQYEQYF; CDR3nt: TGTGCCAGCAGGCAGACTAGCGGGGATCAATACGAGCAGTACTTC